Presented here are 9 T cell receptor beta chains from one specimen sequenced in a study of Graves' ophthalmopathy and Graves' hyperthyroidism. Researchers took RNA transcripts and amplified TCR beta CDR3 regions from them. First-round RT-PCR employed HTBI primers, with a second-round multiplex PCR after it. MiXCR was run by TCRdb on the multiplex PCR reads, yielding one entry per CDR3 protein. Seen here are over a million distinct CDR3 sequences, 35% to 40% observed once, and the top ten hold around 10%. The specimen sequenced was peripheral blood or thyroid tissue (not recorded which). These receptors were collected from an adult man with Graves' hyperthyroidism.

A remark on this clonotype: A much larger clone lies a single base off, so this may be a read error. This likely comes from a read error, as the CDR3 has no conserved phenylalanine or tryptophan at its end. The chain combines TRBV20-1 with TRBJ1-5, with D hard to call. Germline CDR1 reads DFQATT; CDR2 reads SNEGSKA (reference sequence). V lost 0 bases and J 0 bases, leaving 6 bases between the germline ends. CDR3 length: 14 residues. The CDR3 sequence is CSARDDGSNQPQHL. The CDR3 coding sequence is TGCAGTGCTAGAGATGACGGTAGCAATCAGCCCCAGCATCTT.

There are many counts of this clonotype. The chain carries TRBV19 and TRBJ2-7; D perhaps matches TRBD1 (5 bases). This CDR3 contains 14 residues. Trimming pared 7 bases from V and 7 bases from J, leaving 20 bases between. Germline CDR1 and CDR2: LNHDA and SQIVND (reference sequence). The CDR3 DNA reads as TGTGCCAGTATGAGGCAGGGCTCATCCGGGGAGCAGTACTTC. As protein: CASMRQGSSGEQYF.

The chain recombines TRBV29-1 with TRBJ1-5; 9 nucleotides line up with TRBD1. The germline gives CDR1 SQVTM, CDR2 ANQGSEA. J was trimmed by 5 bases and V by 7 bases; bases with no gene match: 9. CDR3 size: 14 residues. The CDR3 coding sequence is TGCAGCGCCAGCACCAGGGACAGGGATCAGCCCCAGCATTTT. This translates into CSASTRDRDQPQHF.

In its sample, this clonotype was seen many times. The chain uses TRBV7-4 and TRBJ2-5; D is undetermined. Deletions cut 5 bases from V and 4 bases from J, with 26 bases between. The CDR3 consists of 18 residues. CDR1 is SGHVT, CDR2 SQSDAQ, per germline. CDR3 in DNA: TGTGCCAGCAGCCGCAAACCTAACCGGGTCCCCTCTCGAGAGACCCAGTACTTC. This gives the protein CASSRKPNRVPSRETQYF.

This clonotype has at least ten counts. The gene calls are TRBV20-1 and TRBJ2-7; 8 nucleotides line up with TRBD1. In germline, CDR1 is DFQATT, CDR2 SNEGSKA (reference sequence). Germline trimming cut 2 bases from V and 9 bases from J; bases unmatched to any gene: 15. CDR3 length: 15 residues. In DNA form, the CDR3 reads TGCAGTGCTAGAATCCTTGGGACAGGATCGTCGGGGCAGTACTTC. The encoded protein is CSARILGTGSSGQYF.

Concerning this clonotype itself: This may stem from a read error, because a much larger clone lies one nucleotide away. The chain couples TRBV29-1 to TRBJ2-7, with D possibly TRBD1 on 6 matching bases. Germline loops: CDR1 SQVTM, CDR2 ANQGSEA. The CDR3 has 13 amino acids. V lost 5 bases to trimming and J lost 3 bases, with 14 bases between them. CDR3 DNA sequence: TGCAGCGTTCGACAGGACGAGTACTACGAGCAGTACTTC. Its translation: CSVRQDEYYEQYF.

This sequence joins TRBV6-1 and TRBJ1-5; a possible D gene is TRBD1 (6 bases). This CDR3 spans 13 amino acids. Trimming cost V 10 bases and J 4 bases, with 14 bases left between them. Germline CDR1 is MNHNS and CDR2 is SASEGT. The CDR3 region is CATASRGNQPQHF. The CDR3 DNA is TGTGCCACCGCTTCCAGGGGAAATCAGCCCCAGCATTTT.

This clonotype was recorded at least ten times. CDR3 residues: CASSDQPGEKLFF. The CDR3 DNA sequence: TGTGCCAGCAGCGACCAGCCCGGGGAAAAACTGTTTTTT. The V gene is TRBV3-1, the J gene TRBJ1-4; D is ambiguous. The V end was cut by 5 bases, the J end by 8 bases, with 12 bases between. This CDR3 is built from 13 residues. Looked up from germline, CDR1 is LGHDT and CDR2 is YNNKEL (reference sequence).

The chain uses TRBV20-1 and TRBJ2-7; no definite D call. Trimming removed 1 base at V and 2 bases at J, with 15 bases between. Germline-derived CDR1 and CDR2 are DFQATT and SNEGSKA (reference sequence). CDR3 length: 15 residues. The CDR3 spells CSARVERARAYEQYF. The CDR3 DNA sequence: TGCAGTGCTAGAGTTGAGCGCGCGAGAGCCTACGAGCAGTACTTC.